The rows below give T cell receptor beta chains drawn from one sample of a study of blood T cell repertoires in COVID-19. The data were produced by immunoSEQ multiplex PCR, yet TCRdb's version contains in-frame clones alone and is incomplete. The table includes 80,000 to 95,000 clones, more than 65% detected once. The sample comprised peripheral blood. The receptors were sampled from a woman older than 75 with active or convalescent COVID-19. Both conserved end residues are part of each CDR3. A D gene is named only where the DNA matches it firmly. Clone size is given for some rows only: seen once, a few or many times, or a class if the clone is expanded.

size: -
D: TRBD1
J: TRBJ2-1
V: TRBV11-3
CDR3: CASSLWGTGVNEQFF
DNA: TGTGCCAGCAGCTTATGGGGGACAGGGGTTAATGAGCAGTTCTTC

size: -
D: TRBD1
J: TRBJ1-2
V: TRBV3-1/TRBV3-2
CDR3: CASSPRTGYGYTF
DNA: TGTGCCAGCAGCCCCCGGACAGGCTATGGCTACACCTTC

size: -
D: -
J: TRBJ2-2
V: TRBV5-1
CDR3: CASSFTGENTGELFF
DNA: TGCGCCAGCAGCTTTACAGGAGAAAACACCGGGGAGCTGTTTTTT

size: -
D: -
J: TRBJ2-7
V: TRBV7-8
CDR3: CASSLVLGQYEQYF
DNA: TGTGCCAGCAGCTTAGTTCTGGGCCAGTACGAGCAGTACTTC

size: -
D: TRBD1
J: TRBJ2-2
V: TRBV7-9
CDR3: CASRPGTVNTGELFF
DNA: TGTGCCAGCAGGCCCGGGACAGTGAACACCGGGGAGCTGTTTTTT

size: -
D: -
J: TRBJ1-1
V: TRBV4-3
CDR3: CASSQDQGMNTEAFF
DNA: TGCGCCAGCAGCCAAGATCAGGGTATGAACACTGAAGCTTTCTTT

size: -
D: TRBD1
J: TRBJ2-1
V: TRBV29-1
CDR3: CSVRQGNNEQFF
DNA: TGCAGCGTCCGACAGGGGAACAATGAGCAGTTCTTC

size: -
D: -
J: TRBJ1-1
V: TRBV5-1
CDR3: CASSLDPGNTEAFF
DNA: TGCGCCAGCAGCTTGGATCCGGGGAACACTGAAGCTTTCTTT

size: once
D: -
J: TRBJ2-1
V: TRBV24-1
CDR3: CATSDAGQPHNEQFF
DNA: TGTGCCACCAGTGATGCGGGGCAACCGCACAATGAGCAGTTCTTC

size: -
D: -
J: TRBJ2-7
V: TRBV7-3
CDR3: CASSSNQGEQYF
DNA: TGTGCCAGCAGCTCAAATCAGGGCGAGCAGTACTTC

size: -
D: TRBD1
J: TRBJ2-2
V: TRBV11-2
CDR3: CARSGQGNTGELFF
DNA: TGTGCCAGATCGGGACAGGGGAACACCGGGGAGCTGTTTTTT

size: -
D: TRBD1
J: TRBJ1-4
V: TRBV3-1/TRBV3-2
CDR3: CASSPRGQKLFF
DNA: TGTGCCAGCAGCCCCAGGGGGCAGAAACTGTTTTTT

size: -
D: -
J: TRBJ2-5
V: TRBV6-4
CDR3: CASNGTRSEETQYF
DNA: TGTGCCAGCAACGGAACTAGGTCAGAAGAGACCCAGTACTTC

size: -
D: -
J: TRBJ1-3
V: TRBV7-2
CDR3: CASSLAGASSGNTIYF
DNA: TGTGCCAGCAGCTTAGCAGGGGCCTCCTCTGGAAACACCATATATTTT

size: once
D: -
J: TRBJ2-2
V: TRBV27
CDR3: CASSPSGETGELFF
DNA: TGTGCCAGCAGTCCCTCCGGGGAAACCGGGGAGCTGTTTTTT

size: -
D: TRBD1
J: TRBJ1-6
V: TRBV18
CDR3: CASSPGQGLSSYNSPLHF
DNA: TGTGCCAGCTCACCCGGACAGGGGCTGAGCTCCTATAATTCACCCCTCCACTTT

size: -
D: -
J: TRBJ1-2
V: TRBV19
CDR3: CAASSMEFGGYGYTF
DNA: TGTGCCGCCAGTAGTATGGAGTTTGGTGGCTATGGCTACACCTTC

size: -
D: TRBD1
J: TRBJ2-7
V: TRBV14
CDR3: CASSLVGQGGYEQYF
DNA: TGTGCCAGCAGCCTCGTTGGACAGGGCGGGTACGAGCAGTACTTC

size: -
D: -
J: TRBJ1-5
V: TRBV19
CDR3: CASNYGGYSNQPQHF
DNA: TGTGCCAGTAATTACGGGGGATATAGCAATCAGCCCCAGCATTTT

size: few
D: -
J: TRBJ1-6
V: TRBV28
CDR3: CASSPGDSPLHF
DNA: TGTGCCAGCAGTCCGGGGGATTCACCCCTCCACTTT

size: -
D: -
J: TRBJ1-2
V: TRBV6-5
CDR3: CASSYGRNYGYTF
DNA: TGTGCCAGCAGTTACGGCAGGAACTATGGCTACACCTTC

size: -
D: -
J: TRBJ1-2
V: TRBV7-2
CDR3: CASSPGFQGWYGYTF
DNA: TGTGCCAGCAGCCCAGGGTTTCAGGGGTGGTATGGCTACACCTTC

size: once
D: -
J: TRBJ1-6
V: TRBV10-3
CDR3: CAISESAGVSNSPLHF
DNA: TGTGCCATCAGTGAGTCCGCAGGGGTGAGCAATTCACCCCTCCACTTT